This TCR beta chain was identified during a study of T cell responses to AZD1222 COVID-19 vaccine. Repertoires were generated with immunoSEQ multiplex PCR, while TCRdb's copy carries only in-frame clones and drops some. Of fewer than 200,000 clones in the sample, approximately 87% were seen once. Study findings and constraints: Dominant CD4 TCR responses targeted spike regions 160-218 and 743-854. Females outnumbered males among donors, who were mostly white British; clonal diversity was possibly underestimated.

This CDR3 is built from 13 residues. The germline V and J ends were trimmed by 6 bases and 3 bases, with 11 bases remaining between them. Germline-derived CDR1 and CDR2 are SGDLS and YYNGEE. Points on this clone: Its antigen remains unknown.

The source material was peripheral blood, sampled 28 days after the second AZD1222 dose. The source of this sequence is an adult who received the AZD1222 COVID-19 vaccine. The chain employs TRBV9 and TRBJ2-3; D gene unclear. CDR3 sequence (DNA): TGTGCCAGCACCCTTGACCGAACAGATACGCAGTATTTT. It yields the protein CASTLDRTDTQYF.